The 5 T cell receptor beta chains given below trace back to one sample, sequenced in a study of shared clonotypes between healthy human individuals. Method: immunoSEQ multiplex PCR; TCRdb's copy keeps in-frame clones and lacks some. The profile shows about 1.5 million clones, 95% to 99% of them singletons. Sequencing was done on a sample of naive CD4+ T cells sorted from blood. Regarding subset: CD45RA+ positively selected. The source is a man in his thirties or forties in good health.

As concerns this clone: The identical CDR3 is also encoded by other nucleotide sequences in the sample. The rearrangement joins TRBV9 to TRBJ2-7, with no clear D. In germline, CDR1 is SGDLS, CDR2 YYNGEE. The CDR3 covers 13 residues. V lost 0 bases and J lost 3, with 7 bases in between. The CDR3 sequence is CASSVEGLYEQYF. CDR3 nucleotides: TGTGCCAGCAGCGTAGAGGGTCTCTACGAGCAGTACTTC.

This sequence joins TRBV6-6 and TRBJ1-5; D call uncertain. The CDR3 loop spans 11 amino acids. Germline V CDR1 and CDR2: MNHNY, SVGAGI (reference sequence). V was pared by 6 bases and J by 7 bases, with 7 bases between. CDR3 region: CASSSQQPQHF. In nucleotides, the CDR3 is TGTGCCAGCAGCTCACAGCAGCCCCAGCATTTT.

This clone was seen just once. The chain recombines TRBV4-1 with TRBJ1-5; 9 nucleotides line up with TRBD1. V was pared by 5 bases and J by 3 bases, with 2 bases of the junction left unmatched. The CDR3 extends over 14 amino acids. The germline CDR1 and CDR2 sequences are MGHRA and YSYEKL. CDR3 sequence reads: CASSGTGHNQPQHF. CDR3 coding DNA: TGCGCCAGCAGCGGGACAGGGCACAATCAGCCCCAGCATTTT.

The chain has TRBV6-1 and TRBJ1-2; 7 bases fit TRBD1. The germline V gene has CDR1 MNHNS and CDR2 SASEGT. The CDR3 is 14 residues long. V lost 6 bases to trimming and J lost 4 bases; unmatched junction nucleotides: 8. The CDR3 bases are TGTGCCAGCAGACGGGACAGACTCACCTATGGCTACACCTTC. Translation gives CASRRDRLTYGYTF.

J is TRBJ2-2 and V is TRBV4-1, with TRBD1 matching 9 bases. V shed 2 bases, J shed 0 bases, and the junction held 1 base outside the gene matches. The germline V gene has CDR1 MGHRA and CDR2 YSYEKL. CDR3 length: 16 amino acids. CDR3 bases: TGCGCCAGCAGCCAACGGGACAGGGCGAACACCGGGGAGCTGTTTTTT. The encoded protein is CASSQRDRANTGELFF.